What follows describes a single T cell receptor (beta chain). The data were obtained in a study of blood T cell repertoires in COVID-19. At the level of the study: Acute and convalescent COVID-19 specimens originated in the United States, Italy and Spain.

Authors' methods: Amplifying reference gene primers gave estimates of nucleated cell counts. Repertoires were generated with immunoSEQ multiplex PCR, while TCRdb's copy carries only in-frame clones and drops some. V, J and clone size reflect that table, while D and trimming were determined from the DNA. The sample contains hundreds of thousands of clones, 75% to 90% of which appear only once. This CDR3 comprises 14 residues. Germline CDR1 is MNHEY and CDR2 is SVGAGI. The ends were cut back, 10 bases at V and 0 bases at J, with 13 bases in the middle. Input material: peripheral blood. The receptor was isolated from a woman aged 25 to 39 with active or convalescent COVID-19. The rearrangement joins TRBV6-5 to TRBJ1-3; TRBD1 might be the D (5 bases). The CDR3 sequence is CATGSRDSGNTIYF. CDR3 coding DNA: TGTGCCACCGGGTCCAGGGACTCTGGAAACACCATATATTTT.